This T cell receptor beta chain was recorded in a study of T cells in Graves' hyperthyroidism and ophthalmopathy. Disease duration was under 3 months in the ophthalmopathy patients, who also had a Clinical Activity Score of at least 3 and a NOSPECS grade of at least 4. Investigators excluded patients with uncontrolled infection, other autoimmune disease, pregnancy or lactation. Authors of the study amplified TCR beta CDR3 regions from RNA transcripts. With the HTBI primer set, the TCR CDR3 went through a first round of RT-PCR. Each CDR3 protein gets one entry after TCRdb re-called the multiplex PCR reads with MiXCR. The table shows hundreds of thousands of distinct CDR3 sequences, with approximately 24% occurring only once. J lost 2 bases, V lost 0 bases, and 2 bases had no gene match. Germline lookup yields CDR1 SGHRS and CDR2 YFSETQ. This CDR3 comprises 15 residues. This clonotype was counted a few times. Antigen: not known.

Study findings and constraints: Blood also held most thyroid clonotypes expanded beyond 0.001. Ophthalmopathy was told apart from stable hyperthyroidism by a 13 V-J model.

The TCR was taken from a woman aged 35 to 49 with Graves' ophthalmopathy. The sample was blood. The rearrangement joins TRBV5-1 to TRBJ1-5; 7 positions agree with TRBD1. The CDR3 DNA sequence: TGCGCCAGCAGCTTGGACGGACAGGGCAATCAGCCCCAGCATTTT. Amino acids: CASSLDGQGNQPQHF.